This TCR beta chain was retrieved from a study of cytomegalovirus exposure and HLA in healthy donors. The PCR ran on 60 Vbeta and 13 Jbeta primers. Using immunoSEQ multiplex PCR, the repertoire was profiled, and TCRdb retains in-frame clones only, with some absent. Among roughly 78,000 clones listed, around 60% were seen once. There are 15 residues in the CDR3. CDR1 SGHAT and CDR2 FQNNGV come from the germline V gene. The receptor comes from a man aged 25-45 years in good health and CMV-seropositive. This rearrangement joins TRBV11-2 to TRBJ2-5; TRBD1 is a possible D gene (6 bases). The tail of the sequence fits TRBJ2-7 better, so the J call may be wrong. Sequencing input: PBMCs. The CDR3 DNA reads TGTGCCAGCAGCCCCGTGGCAGGGGATTTTCACGAGCAGTACTTC. Translation gives CASSPVAGDFHEQYF.